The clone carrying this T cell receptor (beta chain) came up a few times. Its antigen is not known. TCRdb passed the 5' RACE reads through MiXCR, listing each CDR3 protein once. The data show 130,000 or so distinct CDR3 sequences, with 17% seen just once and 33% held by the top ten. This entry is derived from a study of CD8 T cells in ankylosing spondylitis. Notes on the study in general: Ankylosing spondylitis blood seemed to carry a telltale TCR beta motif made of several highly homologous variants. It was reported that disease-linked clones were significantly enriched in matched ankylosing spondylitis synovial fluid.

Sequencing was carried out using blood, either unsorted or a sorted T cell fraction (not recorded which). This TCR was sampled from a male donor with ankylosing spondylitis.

In DNA form, the CDR3 reads TGTGCCAGCAGCCCCTTGTTCGGGAGCTCCTACAATGAGCAGTTCTTC. Its translation: CASSPLFGSSYNEQFF. This rearrangement joins TRBV13 to TRBJ2-1, with D possibly being TRBD2 (6 bases). The germline V and J ends were trimmed by 5 bases and 0 bases, with 14 bases remaining between them. In germline, CDR1 is PRHDT, CDR2 FYEKMQ (reference sequence). The CDR3 sequence is 16 residues long.